This T cell receptor beta chain was identified in a study of blood T cell repertoires in COVID-19. The wider study: PBMCs, B-cell-depleted T cells, or T cells provided the cDNA or gDNA that made up the material.

This CDR3 spans 13 amino acids. V was trimmed by 3 bases and J by 6 bases, leaving 11 bases between them. Looked up from germline, CDR1 is LNHNV and CDR2 is YYDKDF (reference sequence). As processed by the authors: Estimated nucleated cell counts came from reference gene primer amplification. Only in-frame clones appear in the TCRdb table, and some are missing; sequencing was by immunoSEQ multiplex PCR. V, J and clone size were drawn from that table, and D and trimming were deduced from the DNA. Of approximately 260,000 clones in the sample, roughly nine tenths were seen once. This clonotype was obtained from a middle-aged woman who had recovered from COVID-19. This chain uses TRBV15 with TRBJ1-1; D remains unclear. Sequencing was carried out using peripheral blood. CDR3 bases: TGTGCCACCAGCAGCAGTCTAGTTTCTGAAGCTTTCTTT. It specifies CATSSSLVSEAFF.